One sample yielded the 28 T cell receptor beta chains listed below, sequenced in a study of graft-versus-host responses after intestinal transplantation. TCRdb's copy holds only in-frame clones and misses some; the assay was immunoSEQ multiplex PCR. Found here are 80,000 or so clones, approximately 92% of them singletons; the top ten hold about 0.67%. The sequences come from PBMCs, collected 98 days after intestinal transplantation. These receptor sequences come from a human patient who received an intestinal transplant, so some T cells may come from the graft donor.

V and J are TRBV5-1 and TRBJ2-5, with a tentative D call TRBD2 (7 bases). The CDR3 contains 14 residues. The V end lost 4 bases, the J end lost 5 bases, and 15 bases lay between the germline ends. Germline V lookup: CDR1 SGHRS, CDR2 YFSETQ. CDR3 sequence (DNA): TGCGCCAGCAGCCCGACGGGGGGCGGGGAGACCCAGTACTTC. Amino acids: CASSPTGGGETQYF.

The J gene is TRBJ1-5, the V gene TRBV7-2; possibly TRBD1 for D (5 bases). Trimming cost V 5 bases and J 3 bases, with 11 bases left between them. This CDR3 comprises 14 residues. Germline lookup yields CDR1 SGHTA and CDR2 FQGNSA. The CDR3 DNA is TGTGCCAGCAGCCCAGACAGCTTCAATCAGCCCCAGCATTTT. Its protein product is CASSPDSFNQPQHF.

The chain recombines TRBV5-4 with TRBJ2-3, with no clear D. Germline V gene data show CDR1 as SGHNT and CDR2 as YYREEE (reference sequence). This CDR3 has 14 amino acids. Between the trimmed V and J ends, which lost 2 bases and 9 bases, there was a span of 16 bases. The CDR3: CASSFELLSETQYF. CDR3 nucleotide sequence: TGTGCCAGCAGCTTTGAGCTCCTATCTGAGACGCAGTATTTT.

This sequence joins TRBV27 and TRBJ1-1, with D perhaps matching TRBD1 (5 bases). V shed 2 bases and J shed 1 base, with 20 bases lying between them. The CDR3 length is 18 residues. Germline V gene sequence: CDR1 MNHEY, CDR2 SMNVEV (reference sequence). The CDR3 DNA is TGTGCCAGCAGTTTAGGGTCAGGGAGGGGTCAAGCGAACACTGAAGCTTTCTTT. This encodes CASSLGSGRGQANTEAFF.

The chain has TRBV6-5 and TRBJ2-7; D is uncertain. Germline lookup yields CDR1 MNHEY and CDR2 SVGAGI. The CDR3 length is 13 residues. Trimming shortened V by 5 bases and J by 0 bases, and 8 bases separated the two germline ends. The DNA of the CDR3 is TGTGCCAGCAGTACCGGGCGCTCCTACGAGCAGTACTTC. Translated, it gives CASSTGRSYEQYF.

V and J are TRBV28 and TRBJ1-1; a weak D match, TRBD1 (5 bases). The CDR3 runs to 16 residues. V was pared by 6 bases and J by 1 base, with 18 bases between. Germline V gene data show CDR1 as MDHEN and CDR2 as SYDVKM. The CDR3 DNA reads TGTGCCAGCAGGTTTGGAGGTCACAGGAAGAACACTGAAGCTTTCTTT. Translated, it gives CASRFGGHRKNTEAFF. Filled out from reference TRBV28 and TRBJ1-1, the complete variable domain reads DVKVTQSSRYLVKRTGEKVFLECVQDMDHENMFWYRQDPGLGLRLIYFSYDVKMKEKGDIPEGYSVSREKKERFSLILESASTNQTSMYLCASRFGGHRKNTEAFFGQGTRLTVV.

CDR3 region: CASSLGAGVGKDEQFF. CDR3 nucleotides: TGTGCCAGCAGCTTGGGGGCGGGAGTTGGTAAAGATGAGCAGTTCTTC. The chain employs TRBV5-6 and TRBJ2-1; 7 nucleotides agree with TRBD2. Unmatched junction bases numbered 11, after V lost 0 bases and J lost 8 bases. The CDR3 consists of 16 residues. In germline, CDR1 is SGHDT, CDR2 YYEEEE.

The rearrangement joins TRBV13 to TRBJ2-5; TRBD2 matches 7 bases. Germline V gives CDR1 PRHDT, CDR2 FYEKMQ (reference sequence). CDR3 length: 13 residues. J gave up 4 bases and V 5 bases, and 4 bases lay outside the gene matches. CDR3 sequence: CASSPSGGETQYF. The CDR3 DNA follows: TGTGCCAGCAGCCCCTCGGGGGGAGAGACCCAGTACTTC.

The chain couples TRBV9 to TRBJ2-3; a possible D gene is TRBD1 (6 bases). V was shortened by 0 bases and J by 0 bases, with 8 bases between the two germline ends. CDR1 SGDLS and CDR2 YYNGEE come from the germline V gene. The CDR3 sequence is 15 residues long. The CDR3 coding sequence is TGTGCCAGCAGCGTAGAACAGGGTAGCACAGATACGCAGTATTTT. This sequence encodes CASSVEQGSTDTQYF.

The V and J genes are TRBV6-1 and TRBJ1-5; 9 bases fit TRBD1. The CDR3 is 15 amino acids. V lost 5 bases, J lost 6 bases, and 8 bases stayed unmatched. Germline V CDR1 and CDR2: MNHNS, SASEGT. The CDR3 spells CASSPGTGSGQPQHF. In DNA form, the CDR3 reads TGTGCCAGCAGTCCCGGGACAGGGTCCGGTCAGCCCCAGCATTTT.

The V and J genes are TRBV18 and TRBJ2-7, with D unclear. Trimming removed 5 bases from V and 1 base from J, with 3 bases in between. Germline CDR1 KGHSH, CDR2 LQKENI. The length of the CDR3 is 11 residues. As DNA, the CDR3 is TGTGCCAGCTCAGCGTCCTACGAGCAGTACTTC. Its protein product is CASSASYEQYF.

V is TRBV27 and J is TRBJ2-1; D gene unclear. Germline V CDR1 and CDR2: MNHEY, SMNVEV (reference sequence). This CDR3 contains 15 residues. The V and J ends lost 2 bases and 0 bases respectively, with 8 bases between them. The CDR3 sequence is CASSLGRSSYNEQFF. The CDR3 nucleotides are TGTGCCAGCAGTTTAGGGCGGAGCTCCTACAATGAGCAGTTCTTC.

This chain joins TRBV5-1 and TRBJ1-1, with 8 bases that match TRBD1. The ends lost 4 bases at V and 3 bases at J; junction bases unmatched: 8. The CDR3 runs 15 residues. Germline V gene lookup returns CDR1 SGHRS and CDR2 YFSETQ. The CDR3 nucleotides read TGCGCCAGCAGCCCTCCCACGACAGGGGACACTGAAGCTTTCTTT. Translated: CASSPPTTGDTEAFF.

V and J are TRBV4-1 and TRBJ2-7, with D possibly matching TRBD2 (6 bases). Looked up from germline, CDR1 is MGHRA and CDR2 is YSYEKL. This CDR3 has 18 residues. V shed 3 bases and J shed 2 bases, with 23 bases lying between them. This CDR3 is CASSQEGHNLPEAYEQYF. The CDR3 bases are TGCGCCAGCAGCCAGGAGGGGCACAACCTACCTGAGGCCTACGAGCAGTACTTC.

This chain uses TRBV5-6 with TRBJ2-5; tentatively, D is TRBD1 (6 bases). CDR1 is SGHDT, CDR2 YYEEEE, per germline. Trimming took 1 base from V and 1 from J, leaving 11 bases between them. The CDR3 covers 15 residues. The CDR3 DNA sequence: TGTGCCAGCAGCTTGTCTGGGGGCCTCCAAGAGACCCAGTACTTC. This codes for CASSLSGGLQETQYF.

This chain joins TRBV28 and TRBJ2-2, with TRBD1 matching over 8 bases. Trimming cost V 5 bases and J 7 bases; bases outside gene matches: 9. The germline V gene has CDR1 MDHEN and CDR2 SYDVKM. The CDR3 length is 15 residues. The CDR3 DNA reads as TGTGCCAGCAGTGTGACACAGGGGGTGGGCGGGGAGCTGTTTTTT. It codes for CASSVTQGVGGELFF.

The J gene is TRBJ2-1, the V gene TRBV25-1; D is perhaps TRBD1 (5 bases). Germline CDR1 is MGHDK and CDR2 is SYGVNS. The CDR3 extends over 15 amino acids. Deletions cut 0 bases from V and 3 bases from J, with 9 bases between. CDR3 bases: TGTGCCAGCAGTGAATATGCCGGACACTACAATGAGCAGTTCTTC. Translating gives CASSEYAGHYNEQFF.

This chain joins TRBV5-1 and TRBJ2-7, with TRBD1 matching over 9 bases. Germline CDR1 SGHRS, CDR2 YFSETQ. The junction had 7 bases not matched to a gene; V was cut back by 4 bases and J by 2 bases. This CDR3 has 15 amino acids. The DNA of the CDR3 is TGCGCCAGCAGCGGGACAGGGACAGGAGCCTACGAGCAGTACTTC. It is translated as CASSGTGTGAYEQYF.

This chain joins TRBV28 and TRBJ2-5; TRBD2 matches 7 bases. Unmatched junction bases numbered 7, after V lost 6 bases and J lost 3 bases. The CDR3 covers 14 residues. Germline assignment: CDR1 MDHEN and CDR2 SYDVKM. The CDR3 nucleotides are TGTGCCAGCAGCTCGCCGGGGAGGGAAGAGACCCAGTACTTC. This sequence encodes CASSSPGREETQYF. The full variable domain, with the rest looked up from reference TRBV28 and TRBJ2-5, is DVKVTQSSRYLVKRTGEKVFLECVQDMDHENMFWYRQDPGLGLRLIYFSYDVKMKEKGDIPEGYSVSREKKERFSLILESASTNQTSMYLCASSSPGREETQYFGPGTRLLVL.

This clone has only one observation. The V and J genes are TRBV10-2 and TRBJ2-7; TRBD1 might be the D (6 bases). V lost 4 bases, J lost 3 bases, and 10 bases lay in between. Per the germline V gene, CDR1 is WSHSY and CDR2 is SAAADI. The CDR3 loop spans 13 amino acids. CDR3 nucleotide sequence: TGCGCCAGCAGTGTGGACAGTAACTACGAGCAGTACTTC. It specifies CASSVDSNYEQYF.

The chain is built from TRBV5-1 and TRBJ2-7, with 7 bases aligning to TRBD1. CDR3 length: 14 amino acids. V shed 1 base, J shed 6 bases, and the junction held 7 bases outside the gene matches. Germline lookup yields CDR1 SGHRS and CDR2 YFSETQ. This chain's CDR3 is CASSLFRQGGEQYF. The CDR3 bases are TGCGCCAGCAGCTTGTTCCGACAGGGCGGCGAGCAGTACTTC.

CDR3 loop: CASTPNFVLYNEQFF. Here the CDR3 DNA reads TGTGCCAGCACACCAAACTTTGTGCTATACAATGAGCAGTTCTTC. The rearrangement joins TRBV7-2 to TRBJ2-1; D remains ambiguous. Germline V gene lookup returns CDR1 SGHTA and CDR2 FQGNSA. The CDR3 is 15 amino acids. V was shortened by 7 bases and J by 4 bases, with 17 bases between the two germline ends.

This clone was detected a few times. This sequence joins TRBV10-1 and TRBJ2-7, with 7 bases identical to TRBD1. Germline V gene data show CDR1 as WNHNN and CDR2 as SYGVQD (reference sequence). Trimming took 6 bases from V and 2 from J; bases not matched to a gene: 4. The CDR3 runs to 13 residues. CDR3 protein: CASSHGQAYEQYF. The CDR3 DNA sequence: TGCGCCAGCAGCCATGGACAGGCCTACGAGCAGTACTTC.

The chain has TRBV5-4 and TRBJ1-2; D uncertain. Germline V gene sequence: CDR1 SGHNT, CDR2 YYREEE (reference sequence). The CDR3 runs to 14 residues. V lost 0 bases and J lost 8, with 14 bases in between. The DNA of the CDR3 is TGTGCCAGCAGCTTGGCCCCGACGGAGGGAGGCTACACCTTC. Protein: CASSLAPTEGGYTF.

The genes are TRBV6-6 and TRBJ1-2; D is possibly TRBD1 (6 bases). V lost 0 bases, J lost 0 bases, and 11 bases lay in between. Germline CDR1 MNHNY, CDR2 SVGAGI (reference sequence). This CDR3 spans 16 amino acids. The CDR3 reads CASSYSGTGSNYGYTF. CDR3 DNA sequence: TGTGCCAGCAGTTACTCGGGCACAGGGTCTAACTATGGCTACACCTTC.

The chain links TRBV5-4 to TRBJ2-7, with D tentatively TRBD2 (6 bases). This CDR3 comprises 15 residues. V lost 4 bases and J lost 0, with 14 bases in between. Germline CDR1 and CDR2: SGHNT and YYREEE (reference sequence). Here the CDR3 DNA reads TGTGCCAGCAGCGGTGAGGGCGGGGCCTCCTACGAGCAGTACTTC. It is translated as CASSGEGGASYEQYF. The whole variable domain, remainder taken from reference TRBV5-4 and TRBJ2-7, is ETGVTQSPTHLIKTRGQQVTLRCSSQSGHNTVSWYQQALGQGPQFIFQYYREEENGRGNFPPRFSGLQFPNYSSELNVNALELDDSALYLCASSGEGGASYEQYFGPGTRLTVT.

The chain couples TRBV6-5 to TRBJ2-1, with D perhaps matching TRBD1 (5 bases). Per germline, CDR1 MNHEY and CDR2 SVGAGI. V lost 0 bases and J lost 8, with 14 bases in between. The CDR3 is made up of 15 amino acids. In DNA form, the CDR3 reads TGTGCCAGCAGTTACTCAGGGGATAGCATGGATGAGCAGTTCTTC. Its protein product is CASSYSGDSMDEQFF.

The chain links TRBV11-2 to TRBJ2-7; D possibly uses TRBD1 or TRBD2 (5 bases each). CDR1 and CDR2 from the germline V gene are SGHAT and FQNNGV. The CDR3 is 15 amino acids. With 5 bases removed from V and 0 bases from J, the gap between germline ends came to 14 bases. CDR3 amino acids: CASSIGTLSSYEQYF. The CDR3 region has the DNA TGTGCCAGCAGCATCGGGACCCTCAGCTCCTACGAGCAGTACTTC.